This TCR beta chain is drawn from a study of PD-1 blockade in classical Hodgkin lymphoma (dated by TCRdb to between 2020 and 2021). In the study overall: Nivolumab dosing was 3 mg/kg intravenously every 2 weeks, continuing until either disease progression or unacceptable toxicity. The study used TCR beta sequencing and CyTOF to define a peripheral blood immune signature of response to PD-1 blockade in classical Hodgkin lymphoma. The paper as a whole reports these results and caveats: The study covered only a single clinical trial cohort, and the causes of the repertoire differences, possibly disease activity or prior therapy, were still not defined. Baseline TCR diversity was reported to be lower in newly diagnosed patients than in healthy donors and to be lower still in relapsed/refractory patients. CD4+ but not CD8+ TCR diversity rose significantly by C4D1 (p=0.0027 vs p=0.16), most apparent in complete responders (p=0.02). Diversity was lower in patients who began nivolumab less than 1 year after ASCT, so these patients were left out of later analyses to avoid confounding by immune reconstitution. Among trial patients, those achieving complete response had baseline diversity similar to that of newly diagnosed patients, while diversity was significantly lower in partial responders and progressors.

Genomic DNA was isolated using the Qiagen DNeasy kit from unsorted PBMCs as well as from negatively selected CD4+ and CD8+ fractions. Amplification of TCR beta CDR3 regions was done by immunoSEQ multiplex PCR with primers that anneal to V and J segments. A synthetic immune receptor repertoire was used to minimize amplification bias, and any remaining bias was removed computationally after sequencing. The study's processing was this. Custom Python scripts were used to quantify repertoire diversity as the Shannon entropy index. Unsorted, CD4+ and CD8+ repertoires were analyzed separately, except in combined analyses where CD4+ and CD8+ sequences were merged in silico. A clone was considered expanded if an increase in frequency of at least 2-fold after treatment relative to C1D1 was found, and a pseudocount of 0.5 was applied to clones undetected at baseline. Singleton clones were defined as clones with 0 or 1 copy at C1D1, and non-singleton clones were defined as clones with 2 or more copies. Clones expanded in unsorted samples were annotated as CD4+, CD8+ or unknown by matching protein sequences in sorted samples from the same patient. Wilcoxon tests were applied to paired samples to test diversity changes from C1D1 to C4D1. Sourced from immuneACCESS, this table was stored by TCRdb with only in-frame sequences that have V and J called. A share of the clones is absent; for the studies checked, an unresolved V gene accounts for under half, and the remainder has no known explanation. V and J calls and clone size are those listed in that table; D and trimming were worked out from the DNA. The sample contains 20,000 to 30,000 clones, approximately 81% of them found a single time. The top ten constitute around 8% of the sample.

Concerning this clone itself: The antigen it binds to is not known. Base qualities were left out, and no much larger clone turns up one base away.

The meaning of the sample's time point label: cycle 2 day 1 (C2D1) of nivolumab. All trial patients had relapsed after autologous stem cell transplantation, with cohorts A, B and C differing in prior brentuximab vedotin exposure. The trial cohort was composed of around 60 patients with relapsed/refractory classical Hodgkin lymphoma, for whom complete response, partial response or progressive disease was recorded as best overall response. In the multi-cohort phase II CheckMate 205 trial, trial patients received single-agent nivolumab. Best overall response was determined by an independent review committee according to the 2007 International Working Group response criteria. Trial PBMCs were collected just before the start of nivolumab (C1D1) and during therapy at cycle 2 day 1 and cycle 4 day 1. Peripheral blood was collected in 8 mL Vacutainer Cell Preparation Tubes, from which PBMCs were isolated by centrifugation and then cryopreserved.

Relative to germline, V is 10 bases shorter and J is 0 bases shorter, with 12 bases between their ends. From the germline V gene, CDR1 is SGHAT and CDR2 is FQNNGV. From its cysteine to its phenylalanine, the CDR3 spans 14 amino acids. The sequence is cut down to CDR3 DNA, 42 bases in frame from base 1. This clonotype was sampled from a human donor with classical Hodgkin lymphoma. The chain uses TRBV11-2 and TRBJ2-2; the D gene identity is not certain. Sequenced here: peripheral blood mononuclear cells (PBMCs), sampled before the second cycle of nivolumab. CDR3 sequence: CANPDGPNTGELFF. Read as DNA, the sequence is TGTGCCAACCCTGACGGACCGAACACCGGGGAGCTGTTTTTT.